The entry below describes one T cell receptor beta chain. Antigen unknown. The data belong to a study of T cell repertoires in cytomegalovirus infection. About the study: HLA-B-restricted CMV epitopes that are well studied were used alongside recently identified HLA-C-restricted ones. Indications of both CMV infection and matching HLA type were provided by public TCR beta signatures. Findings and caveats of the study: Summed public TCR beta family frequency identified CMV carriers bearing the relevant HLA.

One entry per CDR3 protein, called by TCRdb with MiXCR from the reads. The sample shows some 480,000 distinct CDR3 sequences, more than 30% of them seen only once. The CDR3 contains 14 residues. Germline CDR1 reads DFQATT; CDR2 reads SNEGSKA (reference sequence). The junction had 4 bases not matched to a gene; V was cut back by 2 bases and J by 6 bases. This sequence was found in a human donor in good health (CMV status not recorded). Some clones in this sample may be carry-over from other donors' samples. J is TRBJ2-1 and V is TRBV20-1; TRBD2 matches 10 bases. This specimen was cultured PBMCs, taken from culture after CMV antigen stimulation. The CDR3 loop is CSARLAGVRNEQFF. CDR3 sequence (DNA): TGCAGTGCTAGACTAGCGGGAGTTCGCAATGAGCAGTTCTTC.